Each of the 27 T cell receptor beta chains below was sequenced from the same sample in a study of CD8 T cells in ankylosing spondylitis. TCRdb re-derived calls from the 5' RACE reads in MiXCR, one entry per CDR3 protein. The profile covers 35,000 to 40,000 distinct CDR3 sequences, with approximately 17% appearing a single time and over 45% taken by the ten largest. The material sequenced was blood. The receptor source for this set is a male donor with ankylosing spondylitis or in good health (not recorded which).

This chain uses TRBV12-3 or TRBV12-4 with TRBJ2-1; D call uncertain. Trimming removed 6 bases at V and 0 bases at J, with 18 bases between. The CDR3 extends over 17 amino acids. This CDR3 reads CASSRVLTDSSYNEQFF. Written as DNA, the CDR3 is TGTGCCAGCAGCCGAGTACTTACTGATAGCTCCTACAATGAGCAGTTCTTC.

The V gene is TRBV14, the J gene TRBJ2-1, with TRBD2 as a possible D gene (6 bases). V was shortened by 5 bases and J by 7 bases, with 18 bases between the two germline ends. CDR1 and CDR2 (germline): SGHDN, FVKESK. The CDR3 extends over 15 amino acids. CDR3 in amino acids: CASSARLGASNEQFF. CDR3 sequence (DNA): TGTGCCAGCAGCGCCAGACTAGGAGCATCAAATGAGCAGTTCTTC.

J is TRBJ1-1 and V is TRBV29-1; D perhaps matches TRBD1 (5 bases). Germline values: CDR1 SQVTM, CDR2 ANQGSEA. Between the trimmed V and J ends, which lost 7 bases and 1 base, there was a span of 13 bases. This CDR3 is built from 13 residues. The CDR3 nucleotides read TGCAGCGCGGCCGGCGACAGGAACACTGAAGCTTTCTTT. Translated: CSAAGDRNTEAFF. The whole variable domain, remainder taken from reference TRBV29-1 and TRBJ1-1, is SAVISQKPSRDICQRGTSLTIQCQVDSQVTMMFWYRQQPGQSLTLIATANQGSEATYESGFVIDKFPISRPNLTFSTLTVSNMSPEDSSIYLCSAAGDRNTEAFFGQGTRLTVV.

The chain is built from TRBV12-3 or TRBV12-4 and TRBJ2-2; D may be TRBD1 (6 bases). V was clipped by 7 bases and J by 5 bases, with 14 bases between them. This CDR3 is 14 amino acids long. The CDR3 loop reads CASTGTKRTGELFF. In nucleotides, the CDR3 is TGTGCCAGCACCGGGACAAAAAGGACCGGGGAGCTGTTTTTT.

This clonotype came up a few times. V usage is TRBV5-1 and J usage is TRBJ2-3, with D unresolved. Between the trimmed V and J ends, which lost 2 bases and 2 bases, there was a span of 9 bases. The CDR3 has 14 amino acids. Looked up from germline, CDR1 is SGHRS and CDR2 is YFSETQ. The CDR3 is CASSFLNPTDTQYF. CDR3 DNA sequence: TGCGCCAGCAGCTTCCTTAATCCCACAGATACGCAGTATTTT.

This clonotype appeared a few times. The J gene is TRBJ2-7, the V gene TRBV27; no reliable D call. The CDR3 spans 15 residues. V was clipped by 3 bases and J by 4 bases, with 16 bases between them. Germline-derived CDR1 and CDR2 are MNHEY and SMNVEV (reference sequence). This chain's CDR3 is CASSFRMGRPYEQYF. CDR3 DNA sequence: TGTGCCAGCAGTTTTAGGATGGGCCGACCGTACGAGCAGTACTTC.

The chain uses TRBV10-3 and TRBJ2-7; 14 bases line up with TRBD2. Unmatched junction bases numbered 6, after V lost 6 bases and J lost 5 bases. Germline V lookup: CDR1 ENHRY, CDR2 SYGVKD. This CDR3 has 15 residues. This chain's CDR3 is CAIRGTSGSFDEQYF. Here the CDR3 DNA reads TGTGCCATCAGGGGGACTAGCGGGAGTTTCGACGAGCAGTACTTC.

This clonotype has only a few counts. DNA of the CDR3: TGCAGCGCCGGGGCCAAAAACATTCAGTACTTC. Its protein is CSAGAKNIQYF. V is TRBV29-1 and J is TRBJ2-4, with D hard to call. This CDR3 is 11 amino acids long. Per the germline V gene, CDR1 is SQVTM and CDR2 is ANQGSEA. Trimming left V 7 bases short and J 1 base short, with 5 bases between.

This clonotype was counted at least ten times. V is TRBV29-1 and J is TRBJ2-6; possible D gene TRBD1, 5 bases. Germline assignment: CDR1 SQVTM and CDR2 ANQGSEA. The V gene lost 4 bases and the J gene lost 0 bases, with 10 bases spanning the gap. CDR3 length equals 15 residues. CDR3 bases: TGCAGCGTTGGGACACCCGGCTCTGGGGCCAACGTCCTGACTTTC. This translates into CSVGTPGSGANVLTF.

The chain has TRBV12-3 or TRBV12-4 and TRBJ2-3, with D perhaps TRBD2 (6 bases). CDR3 length equals 15 residues. The germline V and J ends were trimmed by 6 bases and 6 bases, with 19 bases remaining between them. The DNA of the CDR3 is TGTGCCAGCAGAGCTACTGGCGGGATGACGGATACGCAGTATTTT. Encoded protein: CASRATGGMTDTQYF.

The rearrangement links TRBV3-1 to TRBJ2-7; 9 bases agree with TRBD1. J gave up 6 bases and V 4 bases, and 1 base lay outside the gene matches. CDR3 size: 12 residues. CDR1 and CDR2 from the germline V gene are LGHDT and YNNKEL (reference sequence). This CDR3 is CASSLTGGEQYV. In DNA form, the CDR3 reads TGTGCCAGCAGCCTGACAGGGGGCGAGCAGTACGTC.

The chain links TRBV5-5 to TRBJ2-1; D unresolved. Germline V CDR1 and CDR2: SGHKS, YYEKEE (reference sequence). This CDR3 is 16 amino acids long. V was shortened by 1 base and J by 0 bases, with 11 bases between the two germline ends. The CDR3 DNA reads as TGTGCCAGCAGCTTGTCGTCTAGAAGCTCCTACAATGAGCAGTTCTTC. Translation: CASSLSSRSSYNEQFF.

This clonotype was recorded a few times. The J gene is TRBJ2-7, the V gene TRBV20-1, with 11 bases lining up with TRBD2. This CDR3 has 15 residues. Germline V gene lookup returns CDR1 DFQATT and CDR2 SNEGSKA (reference sequence). V gave up 5 bases and J gave up 3 bases; unmatched junction bases: 9. The CDR3 here is CSAGVTSGTYYEQYF. CDR3 in DNA: TGCAGTGCTGGGGTGACTAGCGGGACTTACTACGAGCAGTACTTC.

The chain combines TRBV4-1 with TRBJ1-4, with 8 bases matching TRBD1. Looked up from germline, CDR1 is MGHRA and CDR2 is YSYEKL. V lost 2 bases, J lost 5 bases, and 7 bases stayed unmatched. There are 16 residues in the CDR3. CDR3 in DNA: TGCGCCAGCAGCCAAATTGGGACAGGCTTAAATGAAAAACTGTTTTTT. Protein sequence: CASSQIGTGLNEKLFF.

This clonotype appeared a few times. The CDR3 DNA reads TGTGCCAGTAGTTCACCGGGACGGAGAAATGAAAAACTGTTTTTT. This sequence encodes CASSSPGRRNEKLFF. J is TRBJ1-4 and V is TRBV19, with D possibly TRBD1 on 5 matching bases. Trimming pared 5 bases from V and 5 bases from J, leaving 15 bases between. This CDR3 is 15 amino acids long. Looked up from germline, CDR1 is LNHDA and CDR2 is SQIVND (reference sequence).

This clonotype was recorded at least ten times. This sequence joins TRBV15 and TRBJ2-7; a possible D gene is TRBD1 (5 bases). The CDR3 is made up of 17 amino acids. CDR1 and CDR2 from the germline V gene are LNHNV and YYDKDF (reference sequence). Trimming took 2 bases from V and 1 from J, leaving 18 bases between them. For the CDR3, the DNA is TGTGCCACCAGCAGAAAAAGGGGCAGCCCGCGGTCCTACGAGCAGTACGTC. The encoded protein is CATSRKRGSPRSYEQYV.

This clonotype came up a few times. The CDR3 is CASSIPGGSGELFF. CDR3 bases: TGTGCCAGCAGCATCCCGGGGGGGAGCGGGGAGCTGTTTTTT. The chain carries TRBV7-3 and TRBJ2-2; TRBD2 aligns across 8 bases. CDR3 length: 14 residues. J was trimmed by 7 bases and V by 5 bases; bases with no gene match: 6. Germline V lookup: CDR1 SGHTA, CDR2 FQGTGA.

This clonotype was seen many times. This chain connects TRBV29-1 to TRBJ2-4; D may be TRBD2 (6 bases). The length of the CDR3 is 12 residues. From germline, CDR1 is SQVTM and CDR2 ANQGSEA. Trimming left V 7 bases short and J 9 bases short, with 16 bases between. The CDR3 region is CSGYHGGSIQYF. The CDR3 region has the DNA TGCAGCGGTTATCATGGGGGGAGCATTCAGTACTTC. Looking up the rest from reference TRBV29-1 and TRBJ2-4 gives the full variable domain: SAVISQKPSRDICQRGTSLTIQCQVDSQVTMMFWYRQQPGQSLTLIATANQGSEATYESGFVIDKFPISRPNLTFSTLTVSNMSPEDSSIYLCSGYHGGSIQYFGAGTRLSVL.

This clonotype occurred a few times. The CDR3 nucleotides are TGTGCCAGCAGTACCGGGACGGTTTATGGCTACACCTTC. Translated, it gives CASSTGTVYGYTF. The gene calls are TRBV28 and TRBJ1-2; the D gene is possibly TRBD1 (5 bases). V was clipped by 5 bases and J by 5 bases, with 12 bases between them. The CDR3 runs 13 residues. Germline loops: CDR1 MDHEN, CDR2 SYDVKM.

The gene calls are TRBV7-6 and TRBJ1-4, with D unresolved. Per germline, CDR1 SGHVS and CDR2 FNYEAQ. V lost 5 bases and J 0 bases, leaving 13 bases between the germline ends. CDR3 size: 16 residues. CDR3 amino acids: CASSSHRRSTNEKLFF. The CDR3 DNA is TGTGCCAGCAGCAGTCATCGACGGTCAACTAATGAAAAACTGTTTTTT.

The table lists this clonotype with many counts. V and J are TRBV5-1 and TRBJ2-4, with TRBD1 as a possible D gene (6 bases). V was shortened by 0 bases and J by 8 bases, with 15 bases between the two germline ends. The CDR3 extends over 15 amino acids. In germline, CDR1 is SGHRS, CDR2 YFSETQ. The CDR3 protein is CASSLGGGKGDIQYF. CDR3 coding DNA: TGCGCCAGCAGCTTGGGTGGCGGCAAGGGGGACATTCAGTACTTC.

This clonotype has more than one count but fewer than ten. V usage is TRBV5-5 and J usage is TRBJ2-7; the D is unclear. CDR3 length: 14 amino acids. Between the trimmed V and J ends, which lost 1 base and 2 bases, there was a span of 10 bases. Germline lookup yields CDR1 SGHKS and CDR2 YYEKEE (reference sequence). CDR3 sequence: CASSLWRNTYEQYF. CDR3 coding DNA: TGTGCCAGCAGCTTGTGGCGCAATACCTACGAGCAGTACTTC.

The chain combines TRBV2 with TRBJ1-5, with a tentative D call TRBD1 (5 bases). The CDR3 covers 14 residues. The germline V gene encodes CDR1 SNHLY and CDR2 FYNNEI. Trimming cost V 4 bases and J 2 bases, with 9 bases left between them. CDR3 DNA sequence: TGTGCCAGCAGTGTTCAGGGTGGCAATCAGCCCCAGCATTTT. Its translation is CASSVQGGNQPQHF.

This clonotype was observed many times. The CDR3 DNA sequence: TGTGCCAGCAGTTTAACTAGCGGGGGGTACAATGAGCAGTTCTTC. Its protein is CASSLTSGGYNEQFF. The gene calls are TRBV27 and TRBJ2-1; the match to TRBD2 covers 12 bases. The CDR3 runs to 15 residues. Looked up from germline, CDR1 is MNHEY and CDR2 is SMNVEV (reference sequence). V shed 2 bases and J 4 bases; nucleotides not matched to a gene: 0.

The V gene is TRBV20-1, the J gene TRBJ2-1; 10 bases are a match to TRBD2. The CDR3 sequence is 14 residues long. CDR1 and CDR2 (germline): DFQATT, SNEGSKA (reference sequence). Trimming cost V 3 bases and J 3 bases; bases outside gene matches: 2. Written as DNA, the CDR3 is TGCAGTGCTAGTCCTAGCGGGGGCTACAATGAGCAGTTCTTC. Protein sequence: CSASPSGGYNEQFF.

The sample holds a few counts of this clonotype. The chain links TRBV5-5 to TRBJ2-4; tentative D call: TRBD2 (6 bases). This CDR3 is 14 amino acids long. The ends were cut back, 0 bases at V and 6 bases at J, with 10 bases in the middle. Germline V gives CDR1 SGHKS, CDR2 YYEKEE (reference sequence). CDR3 protein: CASSLVEGGNIQYF. CDR3 nucleotides: TGTGCCAGCAGCTTGGTGGAGGGAGGAAACATTCAGTACTTC.

This clonotype was counted only a few times. This chain uses TRBV7-3 with TRBJ2-1; D is unclear. Germline V gene lookup returns CDR1 SGHTA and CDR2 FQGTGA. The CDR3 is 12 amino acids. The V end lost 2 bases, the J end lost 12 bases, and 11 bases lay between the germline ends. The CDR3 coding sequence is TGTGCCAGCAGCTTATCCGGGCTCCCGCAGTTCTTC. This gives the protein CASSLSGLPQFF.